This T cell receptor beta chain derives from a study of blood T cells in healthy people across ages. This clonotype was counted only a few times. Its cognate antigen is unknown. The CDR3 covers 16 residues. The germline V gene encodes CDR1 SGHDN and CDR2 FVKESK. V was cut by 4 bases and J by 0 bases, with 15 bases left in between. Every participating donor contributed roughly 10 milliliters of peripheral blood through a draw. Through a sample-barcoded 5' primer and a J-beta primer mix, a second PCR was run for roughly 7 to 11 cycles. TCRdb redid the calling of the 5' RACE reads with MiXCR, one entry per CDR3 protein. The table records about 1.5 million distinct CDR3 sequences, around two fifths of them present only once. Broader study findings: A conclusive naive versus antigen-experienced comparison was prevented by the unsorted PBMCs. More naive CD4+ cells and higher diversity were found in long-lived than in aged donors.

This sequence originates from a woman aged 18-29 years in good health. The sample taken for sequencing was blood. The chain joins TRBV14 to TRBJ1-1; no clear D gene. The CDR3: CASSPGRANMNTEAFF. CDR3 DNA sequence: TGTGCCAGCAGCCCCGGGAGAGCCAACATGAACACTGAAGCTTTCTTT.